The rows below give T cell receptor beta chains drawn from one sample of a study of beta chain features in type 1 diabetes. Produced via immunoSEQ multiplex PCR; TCRdb's table is partial and in-frame only. In the table there are 40,000 to 45,000 clones, roughly 56% of which are singletons. The sequencing input was Tregs from blood. Receptor source: a young woman in good health. CDR3s include the opening cysteine and the closing phenylalanine or tryptophan. Fields, in order: clone size, V gene, D gene, J gene, CDR3 DNA, CDR3 protein. D genes are given only for firm matches. Part of the rows lack a size; the others show once, few, many or a class for expanded clones.

clone size: NA; V gene: TRBV19; D gene: NA; J gene: TRBJ2-7; CDR3 DNA: TGTGCCAGTAGTCACCGGGACAAAGTCTACGAGCAGTACTTC; CDR3 protein: CASSHRDKVYEQYF
clone size: few; V gene: TRBV18; D gene: TRBD1; J gene: TRBJ2-1; CDR3 DNA: TGTGCCAGCTCACCACGACGGACAGGGTCGAGCAATGAGCAGTTCTTC; CDR3 protein: CASSPRRTGSSNEQFF
clone size: few; V gene: TRBV18; D gene: TRBD2; J gene: TRBJ2-3; CDR3 DNA: TGTGCCAGCTCACCACGAGAAGGTCCTAGCGGGAGCACAGATACGCAGTATTTT; CDR3 protein: CASSPREGPSGSTDTQYF
clone size: NA; V gene: TRBV7-3; D gene: NA; J gene: TRBJ2-7; CDR3 DNA: TGTGCCAGCAGCTTCCAGGGGGGCCTTTCCGAGCAGTACTTC; CDR3 protein: CASSFQGGLSEQYF
clone size: NA; V gene: TRBV11-2; D gene: TRBD1; J gene: TRBJ2-7; CDR3 DNA: TGTGCCAGCAGCGGGACAGTCCCTAACTACGAGCAGTACTTC; CDR3 protein: CASSGTVPNYEQYF
clone size: few; V gene: TRBV7-2; D gene: TRBD1; J gene: TRBJ2-3; CDR3 DNA: TGTGCCAGCAGCATGACAGGGGCACTCACAGATACGCAGTATTTT; CDR3 protein: CASSMTGALTDTQYF
clone size: NA; V gene: TRBV7-2; D gene: NA; J gene: TRBJ1-2; CDR3 DNA: TGTGCCAGCAGCTTAGACGGATCGGGTAACTATGGCTACACCTTC; CDR3 protein: CASSLDGSGNYGYTF
clone size: NA; V gene: TRBV29-1; D gene: NA; J gene: TRBJ2-1; CDR3 DNA: TGCAGCGTTGAAGCCTATCGGCGGGTGAGGTCCTACAATGAGCAGTTCTTC; CDR3 protein: CSVEAYRRVRSYNEQFF
clone size: NA; V gene: TRBV2; D gene: NA; J gene: TRBJ1-5; CDR3 DNA: TGTGCCAGCAGGGGGGGAAGCAATCAGCCCCAGCATTTT; CDR3 protein: CASRGGSNQPQHF
clone size: NA; V gene: TRBV4-2; D gene: NA; J gene: TRBJ1-1; CDR3 DNA: TGTGCCAGCAGCGGGAGGGTGAACACTGAAGCTTTCTTT; CDR3 protein: CASSGRVNTEAFF
clone size: NA; V gene: TRBV16; D gene: NA; J gene: TRBJ2-1; CDR3 DNA: TGTGCCAGCAGCCTAGGGGATGTAATCGATGAGCAGTTCTTC; CDR3 protein: CASSLGDVIDEQFF
clone size: NA; V gene: TRBV5-4; D gene: TRBD2; J gene: TRBJ2-7; CDR3 DNA: TGTGCCAGCAGCTTGCGTATGTTAGCGGGAGGAGTCTACGAGCAGTACTTC; CDR3 protein: CASSLRMLAGGVYEQYF
clone size: NA; V gene: TRBV5-4; D gene: TRBD2; J gene: TRBJ2-1; CDR3 DNA: TGTGCCAGCAGCCAAGACAGCGGGAGGATGGAGAGTGAGCAGTTCTTC; CDR3 protein: CASSQDSGRMESEQFF
clone size: NA; V gene: TRBV6-5; D gene: NA; J gene: TRBJ2-1; CDR3 DNA: TGTGCCAGCAGACAGGACTACCTCCTTAACAATGAGCAGTTCTTC; CDR3 protein: CASRQDYLLNNEQFF
clone size: few; V gene: TRBV18; D gene: NA; J gene: TRBJ2-1; CDR3 DNA: TGTGCCAGCTCACTGGCTAGCAGCTCCTACAATGAGCAGTTCTTC; CDR3 protein: CASSLASSSYNEQFF
clone size: few; V gene: TRBV7-8; D gene: TRBD1; J gene: TRBJ2-5; CDR3 DNA: TGTGCCAGCAGCCCGGGACAGCGAGAGACCCAGTACTTC; CDR3 protein: CASSPGQRETQYF
clone size: medium-sized; V gene: TRBV7-2; D gene: TRBD1; J gene: TRBJ1-2; CDR3 DNA: TGTGCCAGCAGCTTAACCATAACAGGGGCCATGCGAGGCTACACCTTC; CDR3 protein: CASSLTITGAMRGYTF
clone size: NA; V gene: TRBV7-2; D gene: NA; J gene: TRBJ2-1; CDR3 DNA: TGTGCCAGCAGTTCGCAGCGTAATGAGCAGTTCTTC; CDR3 protein: CASSSQRNEQFF
clone size: few; V gene: TRBV7-8; D gene: NA; J gene: TRBJ1-5; CDR3 DNA: TGTGCCAGCAGCTTCGGAGGGATCAGGAGCAATCAGCCCCAGCATTTT; CDR3 protein: CASSFGGIRSNQPQHF
clone size: few; V gene: TRBV6-6; D gene: NA; J gene: TRBJ2-1; CDR3 DNA: TGTGCCAGCACCGATCGGGGAGGATACAATGAGCAGTTCTTC; CDR3 protein: CASTDRGGYNEQFF
clone size: NA; V gene: TRBV11-2; D gene: TRBD2; J gene: TRBJ2-3; CDR3 DNA: TGTGCCAGCAGCTTGGATGGCGGGAGGGCCGCGGATACGCAGTATTTT; CDR3 protein: CASSLDGGRAADTQYF
clone size: NA; V gene: TRBV10-2; D gene: TRBD1; J gene: TRBJ1-2; CDR3 DNA: TGCGCCAGCAGGCCAGTGGACAGGGGGCGGGATGGCTACACCTTC; CDR3 protein: CASRPVDRGRDGYTF
clone size: few; V gene: TRBV5-1; D gene: TRBD2; J gene: TRBJ2-1; CDR3 DNA: TGCGCCAGCAGCTTGAGAGGATTAGCGGGAGGTTACAATGAGCAGTTCTTC; CDR3 protein: CASSLRGLAGGYNEQFF
clone size: NA; V gene: TRBV7-2; D gene: TRBD2; J gene: TRBJ2-1; CDR3 DNA: TGTGCCAGCAGCTTAGCTTCGGCTAGCGGGAGGTATGAGCAGTTCTTC; CDR3 protein: CASSLASASGRYEQFF
clone size: NA; V gene: TRBV7-2; D gene: NA; J gene: TRBJ2-2; CDR3 DNA: TGTGCCAGCAGTTTACTAAACACCGGGGAGCTGTTTTTT; CDR3 protein: CASSLLNTGELFF
clone size: NA; V gene: TRBV5-1; D gene: NA; J gene: TRBJ2-3; CDR3 DNA: TGCGCCAGCAGCTTAGGGGCCGTCACAGATACGCAGTATTTT; CDR3 protein: CASSLGAVTDTQYF
clone size: few; V gene: TRBV9; D gene: NA; J gene: TRBJ2-6; CDR3 DNA: TGTGCCAGCAGCGGAACAAGCTCTGGGGCCAACGTCCTGACTTTC; CDR3 protein: CASSGTSSGANVLTF
clone size: few; V gene: TRBV6-5; D gene: TRBD2; J gene: TRBJ2-3; CDR3 DNA: TGTGCCAGCAGTTACGACTACGGGAGGAGAGCAGATACGCAGTATTTT; CDR3 protein: CASSYDYGRRADTQYF
clone size: once; V gene: TRBV28; D gene: TRBD1; J gene: TRBJ1-2; CDR3 DNA: TGTGCCAGCAGTTCCCCGGGACAGAACTATGGCTACACCTTC; CDR3 protein: CASSSPGQNYGYTF
clone size: once; V gene: TRBV7-2; D gene: NA; J gene: TRBJ2-7; CDR3 DNA: TGTGCCAGCAGCTTAGCGGCACTAGCTGGCGAGCAGTACTTC; CDR3 protein: CASSLAALAGEQYF
clone size: NA; V gene: TRBV18; D gene: TRBD2; J gene: TRBJ2-3; CDR3 DNA: TGTGCCAGCTCACTGGGGAGGGGCACAGATACGCAGTATTTT; CDR3 protein: CASSLGRGTDTQYF
clone size: NA; V gene: TRBV5-4; D gene: NA; J gene: TRBJ1-2; CDR3 DNA: TGTGCCAGCAGGGGGTCGGGGTGGAGCTACACCTTC; CDR3 protein: CASRGSGWSYTF
clone size: NA; V gene: TRBV10-3; D gene: NA; J gene: TRBJ2-5; CDR3 DNA: TGTGCCATCAGTCTTGAGAAAGAGACCCAGTACTTC; CDR3 protein: CAISLEKETQYF
clone size: NA; V gene: TRBV30; D gene: NA; J gene: TRBJ1-2; CDR3 DNA: TGTGCCTGGAGTGTTACGGGAAACTATGGCTACACCTTC; CDR3 protein: CAWSVTGNYGYTF
clone size: once; V gene: TRBV19; D gene: NA; J gene: TRBJ1-2; CDR3 DNA: TGTGCCAGTAGTATTGAGTTGGGGAGCTATGGCTACACCTTC; CDR3 protein: CASSIELGSYGYTF
clone size: NA; V gene: TRBV2; D gene: NA; J gene: TRBJ1-2; CDR3 DNA: TGTGCCAGCAGTGGGGACATAAGTTATGGCTACACCTTC; CDR3 protein: CASSGDISYGYTF
clone size: NA; V gene: TRBV7-2; D gene: TRBD2; J gene: TRBJ2-1; CDR3 DNA: TGTGCCAGCAGCTTAGGTATAGCGGGAGGTGACAATGAGCAGTTCTTC; CDR3 protein: CASSLGIAGGDNEQFF
clone size: NA; V gene: TRBV5-4; D gene: NA; J gene: TRBJ1-2; CDR3 DNA: TGTGCCAGCAGCTTTTTCGACAGAACCTATGGCTACACCTTC; CDR3 protein: CASSFFDRTYGYTF
clone size: NA; V gene: TRBV6-6; D gene: TRBD2; J gene: TRBJ2-5; CDR3 DNA: TGTGCCAGCAGTTATGGACTAGCGGGAGCGGAGACCCAGTACTTC; CDR3 protein: CASSYGLAGAETQYF
clone size: few; V gene: TRBV19; D gene: NA; J gene: TRBJ2-7; CDR3 DNA: TGTGCCAGTAGTACTCCCAGGGTACCCTACGAGCAGTACTTC; CDR3 protein: CASSTPRVPYEQYF
clone size: NA; V gene: TRBV6-5; D gene: TRBD2; J gene: TRBJ2-7; CDR3 DNA: TGTGCCAGCAGTTACGTTCGGGCTAGCGGGAGTTACGAGCAGTACTTC; CDR3 protein: CASSYVRASGSYEQYF
clone size: once; V gene: TRBV14; D gene: TRBD2; J gene: TRBJ2-1; CDR3 DNA: TGTGCCAGCAGCCAAACGGGGACTAGCGGCAAGCAGTTCTTC; CDR3 protein: CASSQTGTSGKQFF
clone size: NA; V gene: TRBV28; D gene: TRBD1; J gene: TRBJ2-3; CDR3 DNA: TGTGCCAGCACCGGAAACAGGGGCCTAGATACGCAGTATTTT; CDR3 protein: CASTGNRGLDTQYF
clone size: NA; V gene: TRBV5-8; D gene: TRBD2; J gene: TRBJ2-5; CDR3 DNA: TGTGCCAGCAGGGGACTAGCCAGGGAGACCCAGTACTTC; CDR3 protein: CASRGLARETQYF
clone size: NA; V gene: TRBV7-8; D gene: TRBD2; J gene: TRBJ2-7; CDR3 DNA: TGTGCCAGCAGCTTAGTTGGGACTAGCGGGAGCGGGTTCGAGCAGTACTTC; CDR3 protein: CASSLVGTSGSGFEQYF
clone size: once; V gene: TRBV28; D gene: NA; J gene: TRBJ2-7; CDR3 DNA: TGTGCCACAGACGGGTTCCCCCACTACGAGCAGTACTTC; CDR3 protein: CATDGFPHYEQYF
clone size: NA; V gene: TRBV28; D gene: TRBD1; J gene: TRBJ1-2; CDR3 DNA: TGTGCCACAACAGGGGCTACCAACTATGGCTACACCTTC; CDR3 protein: CATTGATNYGYTF
clone size: NA; V gene: TRBV18; D gene: NA; J gene: TRBJ2-2; CDR3 DNA: TGTGCCAGCTCTCCCCGGACAGCGAACACCGGGGAGCTGTTTTTT; CDR3 protein: CASSPRTANTGELFF
clone size: NA; V gene: TRBV20-1; D gene: NA; J gene: TRBJ2-1; CDR3 DNA: TGCAGTGCTAGCCGCTACAATGAGCAGTTCTTC; CDR3 protein: CSASRYNEQFF
clone size: few; V gene: TRBV6-6; D gene: TRBD1; J gene: TRBJ2-7; CDR3 DNA: TGTGCCAGCAGTCTTGCCGGGACAGGGGGTACCTACGAGCAGTACTTC; CDR3 protein: CASSLAGTGGTYEQYF
clone size: NA; V gene: TRBV15; D gene: NA; J gene: TRBJ2-1; CDR3 DNA: TGTGCCACCAGCAGGATAAGGGGAAGTGAGCAGTTCTTC; CDR3 protein: CATSRIRGSEQFF
clone size: once; V gene: TRBV5-6; D gene: NA; J gene: TRBJ2-7; CDR3 DNA: TGTGCCAGCAGCCCGGCGGGGACAGTTATACGGGGGGAGCAGTACTTC; CDR3 protein: CASSPAGTVIRGEQYF
clone size: NA; V gene: TRBV6-1; D gene: NA; J gene: TRBJ2-3; CDR3 DNA: TGTGCCAGCAGTGAAGCGAGGCCGGGGGTAGATACGCAGTATTTT; CDR3 protein: CASSEARPGVDTQYF
clone size: NA; V gene: TRBV7-2; D gene: NA; J gene: TRBJ1-5; CDR3 DNA: TGTGCCAGCAGCTATGGACGGGAACAGCCCCAGCATTTT; CDR3 protein: CASSYGREQPQHF
clone size: few; V gene: TRBV4-3; D gene: NA; J gene: TRBJ1-4; CDR3 DNA: TGCGCCAGCAGCCAAGATACCGGGGCAACTAATGAAAAACTGTTTTTT; CDR3 protein: CASSQDTGATNEKLFF
clone size: few; V gene: TRBV30; D gene: NA; J gene: TRBJ2-5; CDR3 DNA: TGTGCCTGGAGTGTATCCCGGGAGACCCAGTACTTC; CDR3 protein: CAWSVSRETQYF
clone size: NA; V gene: TRBV11-2; D gene: TRBD1; J gene: TRBJ1-1; CDR3 DNA: TGTGCCAGCAGCCCAAACAGGGGGTATAGCGTAGATCTCACTGAAGCTTTCTTT; CDR3 protein: CASSPNRGYSVDLTEAFF
clone size: NA; V gene: TRBV7-9; D gene: NA; J gene: TRBJ1-1; CDR3 DNA: TGTGCCAGCATGGGAGGGTTCCAACGGTACATGAACACTGAAGCTTTCTTT; CDR3 protein: CASMGGFQRYMNTEAFF
clone size: NA; V gene: TRBV6-5; D gene: TRBD1; J gene: TRBJ1-3; CDR3 DNA: TGTGCCAGCAGTAATCGACAGGGGACGGGAAACACCATATATTTT; CDR3 protein: CASSNRQGTGNTIYF